Below, one T cell receptor (beta chain) is given with its context. Its cognate antigen is unknown. This clone may be a read error of a much larger clone one base away. CDR3 length: 11 amino acids. The germline V gene encodes CDR1 MDHEN and CDR2 SYDVKM. This sample stems from a study of tumor-infiltrating lymphocytes in primary liver carcinoma. At the level of the study: Tumors were stage T1-T3 N0M0, roughly 4.2 to 11 cm across. In every tissue type, samples returned a similar yield of roughly 3.5 to 7.13 million productive TCRbeta reads. Study results and caveats: Against blood, tumors held a significantly higher top-250-clone fraction (p = 0.039).

Priming with a constant-region primer yielded TCR beta cDNA from about 510 ng total RNA. Three nested multiplex PCR rounds of slightly modified ARM-PCR generated TCR beta libraries. Primers for the first two PCR rounds were TRBV1-TRBV30 forward primers and a C-beta reverse primer (roughly 9 cycles per round). In TCRdb, the multiplex PCR reads were re-called with MiXCR into one record per CDR3 protein. The table has approximately 80,000 distinct CDR3 sequences, 69% seen once. DNA and RNA were both co-extracted from about 20-30 mg of bulk tissue that had not been sorted. The patients carried chronic HBV infection and had received no treatment.

The source material was tumor-adjacent normal liver tissue. The clonotype was recovered from a man in his forties with primary liver carcinoma and hepatitis B virus infection. V usage is TRBV28 and J usage is TRBJ1-4, with a possible D match to TRBD1 (5 bases). CDR3 protein: CACSSGGKLFF. The CDR3 coding sequence is TGTGCCTGCAGTTCCGGGGGAAAACTGTTTTTT.